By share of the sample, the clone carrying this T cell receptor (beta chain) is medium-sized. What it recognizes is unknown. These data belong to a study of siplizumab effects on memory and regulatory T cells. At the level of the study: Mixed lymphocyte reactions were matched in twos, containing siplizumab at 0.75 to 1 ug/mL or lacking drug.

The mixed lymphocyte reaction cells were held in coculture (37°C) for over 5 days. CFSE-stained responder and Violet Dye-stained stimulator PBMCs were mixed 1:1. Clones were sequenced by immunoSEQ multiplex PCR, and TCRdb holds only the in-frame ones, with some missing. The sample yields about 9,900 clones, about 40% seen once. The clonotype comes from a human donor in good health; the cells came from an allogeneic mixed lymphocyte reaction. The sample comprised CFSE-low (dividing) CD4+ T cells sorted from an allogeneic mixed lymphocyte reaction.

The CDR3 nucleotides read TGTGCCAGCACCTCCTTGGGACAGGGTGCCAGTATTCGCAATCAGCCCCAGCATTTT. Its translation: CASTSLGQGASIRNQPQHF. The chain carries TRBV21-1 and TRBJ1-5; the DNA was not used to check the table's D call, TRBD1. TRBV21-1 is given as a pseudogene. The CDR3 is 19 amino acids.